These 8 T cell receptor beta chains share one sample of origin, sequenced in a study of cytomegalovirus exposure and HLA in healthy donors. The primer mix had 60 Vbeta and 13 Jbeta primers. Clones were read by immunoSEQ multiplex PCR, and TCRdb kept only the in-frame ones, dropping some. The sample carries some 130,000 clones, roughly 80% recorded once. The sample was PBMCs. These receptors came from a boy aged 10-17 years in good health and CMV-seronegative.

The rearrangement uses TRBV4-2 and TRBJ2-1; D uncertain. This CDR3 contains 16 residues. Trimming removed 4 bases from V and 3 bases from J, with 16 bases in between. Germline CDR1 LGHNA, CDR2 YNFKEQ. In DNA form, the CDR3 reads TGTGCCAGCAGCCCCCTCCTATCCCGCTACTACAATGAGCAGTTCTTC. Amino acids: CASSPLLSRYYNEQFF.

The CDR3 loop reads CASSRDTEGGGELFF. As DNA, the CDR3 is TGTGCCAGCAGCCGAGACACCGAGGGCGGGGGGGAGCTGTTTTTT. This chain uses TRBV11-3 with TRBJ2-2, with D possibly being TRBD2 (5 bases). The CDR3 runs 15 residues. Germline V gene data show CDR1 as SGHNT and CDR2 as YENEEA. V was clipped by 5 bases and J by 8 bases, with 18 bases between them.

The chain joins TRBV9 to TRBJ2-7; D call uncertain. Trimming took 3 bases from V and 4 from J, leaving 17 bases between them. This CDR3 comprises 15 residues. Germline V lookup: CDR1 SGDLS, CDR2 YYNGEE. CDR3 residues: CASSAHEAINYEQYF. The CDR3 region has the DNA TGTGCCAGCAGCGCCCACGAGGCTATTAATTACGAGCAGTACTTC.

The CDR3 DNA reads TGTGCCAGCAGTTACTCGAGTCAGGGCGGGGAGCTGTTTTTT. Protein product: CASSYSSQGGELFF. This chain connects TRBV6-5 to TRBJ2-2; D possibly corresponds to TRBD1 (5 bases). V lost 0 bases and J lost 7, with 9 bases in between. The CDR3 length is 14 residues. Per the germline V gene, CDR1 is MNHEY and CDR2 is SVGAGI.

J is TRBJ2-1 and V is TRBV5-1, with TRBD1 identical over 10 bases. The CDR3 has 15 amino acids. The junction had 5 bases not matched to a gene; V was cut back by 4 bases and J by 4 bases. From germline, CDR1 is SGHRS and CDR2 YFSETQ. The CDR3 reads CASSADRGRYNEQFF. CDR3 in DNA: TGCGCCAGCAGCGCCGACAGGGGGCGGTACAATGAGCAGTTCTTC.

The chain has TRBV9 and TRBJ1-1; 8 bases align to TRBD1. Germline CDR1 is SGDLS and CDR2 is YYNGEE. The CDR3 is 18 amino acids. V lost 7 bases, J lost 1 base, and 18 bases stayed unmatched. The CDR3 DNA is TGTGCCAGCTCCGCCCCCCGATATGCCGGGACAGGGAACACTGAAGCTTTCTTT. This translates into CASSAPRYAGTGNTEAFF.

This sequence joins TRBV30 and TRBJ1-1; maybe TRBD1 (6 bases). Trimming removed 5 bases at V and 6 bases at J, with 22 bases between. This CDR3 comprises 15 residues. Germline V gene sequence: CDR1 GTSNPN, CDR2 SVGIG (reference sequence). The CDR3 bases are TGTGCCTGGGTTCCCTGGGGGCGTTTTGCCCCTGAAGCTTTCTTT. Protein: CAWVPWGRFAPEAFF.

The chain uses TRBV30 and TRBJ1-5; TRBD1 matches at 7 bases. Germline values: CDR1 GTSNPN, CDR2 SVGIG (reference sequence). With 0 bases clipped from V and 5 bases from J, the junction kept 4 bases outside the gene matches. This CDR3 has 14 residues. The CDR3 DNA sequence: TGTGCCTGGAGTGTAAGACAGGGAGATCAGCCCCAGCATTTT. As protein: CAWSVRQGDQPQHF.